This record covers a single TCR beta chain. It lacks a known antigen. Base qualities are not recorded, but no much larger clone differs from it by a single base. The data were taken from a study of blood T cell repertoires in COVID-19 (dated by TCRdb to 2020 to 2021). Regarding the study in general: Samples from collaborators originated in the United States, Italy and Spain and spanned both the acute and convalescent phases of COVID-19. The prospective study material was composed of cDNA or gDNA derived from T cells, B-cell-depleted T cells, or PBMCs. Deeply sampled blood TCRbeta repertoires from subjects exposed to, actively infected with, or recovered from COVID-19 were included in the dataset. The repertoires were released in a freely available public database meant as a resource for research on the immune response to SARS-CoV-2. Samples were obtained from the ongoing ImmuneRACE study (first 160 participants) and from roughly 1,300 subjects provided by 6 global collaborators. The sample metadata nearly always contained a de-identified subject ID, COVID-19 status, age in years and sex. Where HLA class I and class II types were available, the types were taken from metadata supplied by the sample provider, not from assay-based typing.

The collaborating institutions used their own protocols to collect whole blood in K2EDTA tubes. Collaborator samples were shipped for TCRbeta analysis as frozen whole blood, isolated PBMCs, or DNA extracted from either sample type. The full study reports these points: The quantity of clinical and demographic metadata differed by source and by participant and was supplied without curation.

The CDR3, from cysteine to phenylalanine, totals 15 residues. Solely the CDR3 DNA is kept, with 45 bases framed from the first base. For CDR1 and CDR2, the germline V gene lists SGHRS and YFSETQ. Trimming takes 7 bases off V and 0 bases off J; junction bases not matched to a gene: 6. TCRbeta CDR3 regions were amplified from genomic DNA by means of the immunoSEQ Assay, a bias-controlled multiplex PCR. The original pipeline was this. Nucleated cell counts per sample were estimated from amplification of reference gene primers within the assay. To quantify the absolute abundance of each unique TCRbeta CDR3 rearrangement, sequence reads were collapsed and filtered. For each sample, productive Simpson clonality was calculated by taking the square root of Simpson's diversity index across productive rearrangements. TCRdb re-hosts the immuneACCESS table, in-frame sequences only. Its copies lack some clones; in the studies checked, an unresolved V gene accounts for under half of them, and the cause for the rest is not known. The V and J calls and clone size were taken over from that table, and D and trimming were inferred from the DNA. The sample records fewer than 350,000 clones, almost 85% of which are singletons. The top ten clones comprise around 6.9% of the sample.

The rearrangement combines TRBV5-1 with TRBJ2-7; 11 junctional bases match TRBD2. Sequencing input: peripheral blood. The sequence came from a human donor in a cohort sampled during active COVID-19. CDR3 reads: CASGPLAGGSYEQYF. The sequence in DNA is TGCGCCAGCGGTCCCCTAGCGGGGGGCTCCTACGAGCAGTACTTC.